This entry lists 14 T cell receptor beta chains sequenced from one sample in a study of blood T cells in healthy people across ages. Then a second PCR, running roughly 7 to 11 cycles, was carried out with a sample-barcoded 5' primer and a J-beta primer mix. A single record per CDR3 protein comes from TCRdb applying MiXCR to the 5' RACE reads. The data show around 1,100,000 distinct CDR3 sequences, with roughly two fifths seen just once and about an eighth held by the top ten. The material sequenced was blood. These receptors were taken from a young man in good health.

The chain uses TRBV25-1 and TRBJ2-5, with a weak D call TRBD1 (6 bases). Trimming removed 3 bases at V and 1 base at J, with 15 bases between. The CDR3 extends over 16 amino acids. CDR1 is MGHDK and CDR2 is SYGVNS in the germline V gene. The CDR3 DNA reads TGTGCCAGCAGTGACCTCGGACAGACCGTCCAAGAGACCCAGTACTTC. Its protein product is CASSDLGQTVQETQYF.

The chain joins TRBV2 to TRBJ1-6; TRBD1 is a possible D gene (6 bases). Per the germline V gene, CDR1 is SNHLY and CDR2 is FYNNEI. This CDR3 contains 14 residues. V was clipped by 6 bases and J by 9 bases, with 15 bases between them. The DNA of the CDR3 is TGTGCCAGCAGCGTAGGGGACACCTTTTCACCCCTCCACTTT. This encodes CASSVGDTFSPLHF.

There are a few counts of this clonotype. The chain carries TRBV10-3 and TRBJ2-7, with 7 bases lining up with TRBD2. The CDR3 has 12 residues. Germline V gene lookup returns CDR1 ENHRY and CDR2 SYGVKD. J was trimmed by 12 bases and V by 6 bases; bases with no gene match: 11. CDR3 DNA: TGTGCCATCAGGAACACGGGGGAGGGATTGTACTTC. Its protein is CAIRNTGEGLYF.

Note on this clonotype: A much larger clone differs from this one at a single base, so this may be a read error. This sequence joins TRBV4-2 and TRBJ2-7; D is ambiguous. The germline gives CDR1 LGHNA, CDR2 YNFKEQ. The CDR3 spans 15 residues. As DNA, the CDR3 is TGTACCAGCAGCCAATCCGCCATCGGGTACTACGAGCAGTACTTC. Translated: CTSSQSAIGYYEQYF.

This chain connects TRBV20-1 to TRBJ1-6; tentative D call: TRBD1 (5 bases). The CDR3 has 13 residues. V was shortened by 0 bases and J by 10 bases, with 10 bases between the two germline ends. Per germline, CDR1 DFQATT and CDR2 SNEGSKA (reference sequence). Here the CDR3 reads CSAREDGGSPLHF. CDR3 sequence (DNA): TGCAGTGCTAGAGAGGACGGGGGATCACCCCTCCACTTT.

This clonotype was observed a handful of times. The CDR3 DNA is TGCGCCAGCAGCGTAGGAGGGGTAGGGAGAGATGGCTACACCTTC. Translation gives CASSVGGVGRDGYTF. V gene TRBV4-3 combines with J gene TRBJ1-2; D is possibly TRBD1 (5 bases). Trimming removed 5 bases from V and 6 bases from J, with 19 bases in between. CDR3 length: 15 amino acids. Per the germline V gene, CDR1 is LGHNA and CDR2 is YSLEER.

This clonotype was counted only a few times. V usage is TRBV12-3 or TRBV12-4 and J usage is TRBJ1-1, with D uncertain. There are 13 residues in the CDR3. Trimming removed 3 bases from V and 2 bases from J, with 7 bases in between. The CDR3 coding sequence is TGTGCCAGCAGTTTCGACTTCAACACTGAAGCTTTCTTT. It is translated as CASSFDFNTEAFF.

This clonotype has more than one count but fewer than ten. This rearrangement joins TRBV7-9 to TRBJ2-5; D might be TRBD1 (6 bases). This CDR3 comprises 14 residues. The germline V and J ends were trimmed by 4 bases and 2 bases, with 11 bases remaining between them. Germline V gene lookup returns CDR1 SEHNR and CDR2 FQNEAQ (reference sequence). The CDR3 coding sequence is TGTGCCAGCAGCTCGACAGGCCTTCAAGAGACCCAGTACTTC. Protein product: CASSSTGLQETQYF.

Written as DNA, the CDR3 is TGTGCCTACACCGGGGTGAACTACGAGCAGTACTTC. Translating it yields CAYTGVNYEQYF. This chain connects TRBV7-2 to TRBJ2-7, with D tentatively TRBD2 (5 bases). The CDR3 is 12 amino acids. V was cut by 11 bases and J by 3 bases, with 14 bases left in between. Germline loops: CDR1 SGHTA, CDR2 FQGNSA.

This clonotype was seen a few times. The rearrangement links TRBV6-6 to TRBJ1-2; 8 nucleotides match TRBD1. Germline V gene sequence: CDR1 MNHNY, CDR2 SVGAGI (reference sequence). V lost 2 bases, J lost 4 bases, and 9 bases stayed unmatched. This CDR3 contains 16 residues. This CDR3 reads CASSYLGQGRSYGYTF. CDR3 nucleotide sequence: TGTGCCAGCAGTTACCTCGGACAGGGCAGGAGCTATGGCTACACCTTC.

This clonotype has more than one count but fewer than ten. The chain joins TRBV4-3 to TRBJ1-2; D is unresolved. Trimming shortened V by 1 base and J by 0 bases, and 9 bases separated the two germline ends. The CDR3 is 15 residues long. Per germline, CDR1 LGHNA and CDR2 YSLEER. CDR3 in DNA: TGCGCCAGCAGCCAAGGGCGGAACCCTAACTATGGCTACACCTTC. Protein sequence: CASSQGRNPNYGYTF.

The chain has TRBV11-2 and TRBJ1-2, with 7 bases fitting TRBD1. The CDR3 sequence is 17 residues long. CDR1 and CDR2 (germline): SGHAT, FQNNGV. The trim removed 3 bases at V and 2 bases at J, leaving 12 bases unmatched. The CDR3, as DNA: TGTGCCAGCAGCTTTGCTCCCGTTGAACAGGGGAACTATGGCTACACCTTC. Translation gives CASSFAPVEQGNYGYTF.

The J gene is TRBJ2-1, the V gene TRBV10-3; weak D call: TRBD1 (6 bases). The CDR3 loop spans 16 amino acids. The germline CDR1 and CDR2 sequences are ENHRY and SYGVKD. V shed 2 bases and J shed 6 bases, with 17 bases lying between them. CDR3 in amino acids: CAISEKDRSLVNEQFF. The CDR3, as DNA: TGTGCCATCAGTGAGAAAGACAGGTCTCTCGTCAATGAGCAGTTCTTC.

This chain uses TRBV4-1 with TRBJ1-1, with 7 positions matching TRBD1. The trim removed 0 bases at V and 2 bases at J, leaving 18 bases unmatched. This CDR3 region has 20 residues. Germline values: CDR1 MGHRA, CDR2 YSYEKL. The CDR3 DNA sequence: TGCGCCAGCAGCCAAGATGGGAGTCAAACTTTACAGGGGATAAACACTGAAGCTTTCTTT. As protein: CASSQDGSQTLQGINTEAFF.